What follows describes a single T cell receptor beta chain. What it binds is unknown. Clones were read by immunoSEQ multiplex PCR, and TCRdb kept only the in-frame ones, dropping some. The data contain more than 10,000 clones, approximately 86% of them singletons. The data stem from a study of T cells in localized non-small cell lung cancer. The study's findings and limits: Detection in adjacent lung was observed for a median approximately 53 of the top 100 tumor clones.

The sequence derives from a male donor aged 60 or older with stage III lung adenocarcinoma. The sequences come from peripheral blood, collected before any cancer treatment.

CDR3 amino acids: CASSEIGPLNSPLHF. Here the CDR3 DNA reads TGTGCCAGCAGTGAAATTGGTCCGCTAAATTCACCCCTCCACTTT. The rearrangement joins TRBV6-1 to TRBJ1-6, with no clear D. Germline V gene data show CDR1 as MNHNS and CDR2 as SASEGT. This CDR3 is built from 15 residues. The V end lost 2 bases, the J end lost 7 bases, and 12 bases lay between the germline ends.